The present TCR beta chain was sequenced within a study of T cell changes during pregnancy in multiple sclerosis. Generated by immunoSEQ multiplex PCR, the TCRdb table keeps only in-frame clones and is missing some. The table lists over 80,000 clones, around 95% of them singletons. CDR1 and CDR2 (germline): SGHNT, YYREEE (reference sequence). CDR3 length: 16 amino acids. After removal of 4 bases from V and 12 bases from J, the junction contained 15 bases not matched to a gene. Sequencing used peripheral blood, obtained in the third trimester of pregnancy. This sequence joins TRBV5-4 and TRBJ2-6, with 8 bases lining up with TRBD1. The source of this sequence is a female donor in good health, enrolled as a control in a pregnancy study. As DNA, the CDR3 is TGTGCCAGCAGCCCGGCGGCTGACAGGGGCCAAGTCGTCCTGACTTTC. Translated, it gives CASSPAADRGQVVLTF.